This T cell receptor beta chain was observed in a study of Graves' ophthalmopathy and Graves' hyperthyroidism. General study findings and limits: Blood was where most expanded thyroid clonotypes above 0.001 frequency also turned up.

The CDR3 is 13 amino acids. V lost 0 bases and J lost 9, with 10 bases in between. Germline CDR1 and CDR2: SGHNT and YYREEE (reference sequence). The table lists this clonotype with a count of one. Its antigen is still unknown. Possible read error: a much larger clone is one base away. Hyperthyroidism cases were recent diagnoses of under 2 months' duration in people aged 18 to 65. Patients with other autoimmune diseases, uncontrolled infections, pregnancy or lactation were excluded. Symptoms, serum thyroxine and TRAb, thyroid ultrasound, and orbital computed tomography formed the diagnostic basis. The authors amplified TCR beta CDR3 regions, and they did so from RNA transcripts for repertoire sequencing. Scientists carried out first-round RT-PCR using HTBI primers and then a second-round multiplex PCR. TCRdb passed the multiplex PCR reads through MiXCR, listing each CDR3 protein once. The sample includes about 1.1 million distinct CDR3 sequences, 35% to 40% of them seen just once.

This chain joins TRBV5-4 and TRBJ1-5, with TRBD1 as a possible D gene (5 bases). The sample was peripheral blood or thyroid tissue (not recorded which). This sequence was found in an adult man with Graves' hyperthyroidism. The DNA of the CDR3 is TGTGCCAGCAGCTTGGGGGGGGAACGGCCCCAGCATTTT. It yields the protein CASSLGGERPQHF.